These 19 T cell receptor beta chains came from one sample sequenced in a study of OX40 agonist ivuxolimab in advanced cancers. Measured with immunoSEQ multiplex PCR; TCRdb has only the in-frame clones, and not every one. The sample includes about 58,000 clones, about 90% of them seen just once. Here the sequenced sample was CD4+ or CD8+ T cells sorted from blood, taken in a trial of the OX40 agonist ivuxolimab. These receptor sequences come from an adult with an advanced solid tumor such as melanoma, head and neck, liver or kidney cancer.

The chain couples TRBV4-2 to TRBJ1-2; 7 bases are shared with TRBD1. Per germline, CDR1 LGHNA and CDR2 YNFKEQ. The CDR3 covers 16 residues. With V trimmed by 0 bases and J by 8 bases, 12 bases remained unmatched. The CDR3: CASSQDQGERGDGYTF. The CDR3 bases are TGTGCCAGCAGCCAAGATCAGGGGGAGAGAGGGGACGGCTACACCTTC.

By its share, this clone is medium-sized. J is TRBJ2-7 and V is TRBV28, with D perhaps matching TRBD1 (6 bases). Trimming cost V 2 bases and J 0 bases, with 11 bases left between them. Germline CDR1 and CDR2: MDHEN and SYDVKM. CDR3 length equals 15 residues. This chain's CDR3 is CASSLQGTYSYEQYF. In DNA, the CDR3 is TGTGCCAGCAGTTTACAGGGGACCTACTCCTACGAGCAGTACTTC.

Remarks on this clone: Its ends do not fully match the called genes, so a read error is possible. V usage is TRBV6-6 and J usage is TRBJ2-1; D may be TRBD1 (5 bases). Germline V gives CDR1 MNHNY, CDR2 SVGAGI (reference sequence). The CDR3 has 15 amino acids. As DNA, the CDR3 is TGTGCCAGCAGCCCCGACAGAAGCATCTACGATGAGCAGTTCTTC. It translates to CASSPDRSIYDEQFF.

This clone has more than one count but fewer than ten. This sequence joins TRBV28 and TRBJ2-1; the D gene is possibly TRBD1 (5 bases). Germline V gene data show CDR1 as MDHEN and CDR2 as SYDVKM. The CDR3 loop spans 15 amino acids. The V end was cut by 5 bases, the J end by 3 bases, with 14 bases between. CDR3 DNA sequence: TGTGCCAGCAGTCCCCTGGAAGACAGCTACAATGAGCAGTTCTTC. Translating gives CASSPLEDSYNEQFF.

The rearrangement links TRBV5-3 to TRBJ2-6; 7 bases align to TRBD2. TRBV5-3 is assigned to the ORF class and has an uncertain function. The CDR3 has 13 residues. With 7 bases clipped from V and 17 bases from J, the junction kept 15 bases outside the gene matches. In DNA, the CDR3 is TGTGCCAGAGAGAGTCCGGTAGCGGGCCTGGTGACTTTC. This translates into CARESPVAGLVTF.

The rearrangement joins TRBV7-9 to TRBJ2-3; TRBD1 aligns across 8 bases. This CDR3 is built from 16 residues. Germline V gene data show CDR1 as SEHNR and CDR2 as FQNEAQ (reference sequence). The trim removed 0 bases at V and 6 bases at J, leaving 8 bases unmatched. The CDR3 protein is CASSLAEDRGWDTQYF. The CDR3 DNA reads TGTGCCAGCAGCTTAGCGGAAGACAGGGGTTGGGATACGCAGTATTTT.

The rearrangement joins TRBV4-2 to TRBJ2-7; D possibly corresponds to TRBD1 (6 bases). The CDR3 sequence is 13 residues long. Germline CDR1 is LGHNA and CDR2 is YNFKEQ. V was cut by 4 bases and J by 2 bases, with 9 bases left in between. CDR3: CASSPDSTYEQYF. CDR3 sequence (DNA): TGTGCCAGCAGCCCGGACAGTACCTACGAGCAGTACTTC.

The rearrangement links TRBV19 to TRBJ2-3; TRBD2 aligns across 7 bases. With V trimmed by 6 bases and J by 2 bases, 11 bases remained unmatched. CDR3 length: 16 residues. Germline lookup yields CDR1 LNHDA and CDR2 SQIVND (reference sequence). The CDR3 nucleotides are TGTGCCAGTAGGGGACTTTCGGCGGGGGACACAGATACGCAGTATTTT. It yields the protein CASRGLSAGDTDTQYF. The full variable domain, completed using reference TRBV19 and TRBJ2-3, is DGGITQSPKYLFRKEGQNVTLSCEQNLNHDAMYWYRQDPGQGLRLIYYSQIVNDFQKGDIAEGYSVSREKKESFPLTVTSAQKNPTAFYLCASRGLSAGDTDTQYFGPGTRLTVL.

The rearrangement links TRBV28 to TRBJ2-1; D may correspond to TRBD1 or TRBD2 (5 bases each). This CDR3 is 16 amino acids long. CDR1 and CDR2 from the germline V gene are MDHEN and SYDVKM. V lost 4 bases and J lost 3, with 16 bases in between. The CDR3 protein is CASSSEVGRIYNEQFF. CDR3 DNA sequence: TGTGCCAGCAGTTCAGAGGTGGGACGGATCTACAATGAGCAGTTCTTC.

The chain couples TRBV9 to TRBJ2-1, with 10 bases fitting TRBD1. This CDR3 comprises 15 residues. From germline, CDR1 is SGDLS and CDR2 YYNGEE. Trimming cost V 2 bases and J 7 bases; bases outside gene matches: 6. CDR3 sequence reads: CASSVSGTGANEQFF. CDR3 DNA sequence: TGTGCCAGCAGCGTGTCCGGGACAGGGGCAAATGAGCAGTTCTTC.

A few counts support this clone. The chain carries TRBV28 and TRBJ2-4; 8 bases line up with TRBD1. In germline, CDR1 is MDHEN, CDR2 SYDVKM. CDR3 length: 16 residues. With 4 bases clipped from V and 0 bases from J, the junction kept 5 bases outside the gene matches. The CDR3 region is CASSSGQEVAKNIQYF. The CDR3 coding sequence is TGTGCCAGCAGTTCGGGACAGGAAGTAGCCAAAAACATTCAGTACTTC.

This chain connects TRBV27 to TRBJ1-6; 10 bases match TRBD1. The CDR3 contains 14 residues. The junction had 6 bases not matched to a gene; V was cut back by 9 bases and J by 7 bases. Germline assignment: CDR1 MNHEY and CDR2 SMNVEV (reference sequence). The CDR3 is CASRPGQGNSPLHF. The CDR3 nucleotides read TGTGCCAGTCGGCCGGGACAGGGGAATTCACCCCTCCACTTT.

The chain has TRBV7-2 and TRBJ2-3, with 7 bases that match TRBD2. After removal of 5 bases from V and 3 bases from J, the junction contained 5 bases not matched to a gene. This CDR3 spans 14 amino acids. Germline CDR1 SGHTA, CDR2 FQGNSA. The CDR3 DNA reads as TGTGCCAGCAGCCCCCGGCGGGGGACAGATACGCAGTATTTT. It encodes CASSPRRGTDTQYF.

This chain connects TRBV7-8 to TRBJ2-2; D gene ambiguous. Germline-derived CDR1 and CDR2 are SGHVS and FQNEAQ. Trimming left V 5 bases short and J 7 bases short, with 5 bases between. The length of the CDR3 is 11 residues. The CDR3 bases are TGTGCCAGCAGCCCAGGCGGGGAGCTGTTTTTT. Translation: CASSPGGELFF.

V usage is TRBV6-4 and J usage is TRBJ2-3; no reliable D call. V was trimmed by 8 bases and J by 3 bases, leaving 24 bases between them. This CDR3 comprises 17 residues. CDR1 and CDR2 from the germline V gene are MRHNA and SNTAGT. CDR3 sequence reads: CASPLLRRAPSTDTQYF. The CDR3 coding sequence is TGTGCCAGCCCTCTCCTTCGCCGGGCCCCTTCGACAGATACGCAGTATTTT.

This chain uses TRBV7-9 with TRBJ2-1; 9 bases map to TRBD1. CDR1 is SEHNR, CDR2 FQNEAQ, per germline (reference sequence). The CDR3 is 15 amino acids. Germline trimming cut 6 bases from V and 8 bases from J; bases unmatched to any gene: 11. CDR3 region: CASSPPGQGVHEQFF. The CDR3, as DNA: TGTGCCAGCAGTCCTCCGGGACAGGGTGTCCATGAGCAGTTCTTC.

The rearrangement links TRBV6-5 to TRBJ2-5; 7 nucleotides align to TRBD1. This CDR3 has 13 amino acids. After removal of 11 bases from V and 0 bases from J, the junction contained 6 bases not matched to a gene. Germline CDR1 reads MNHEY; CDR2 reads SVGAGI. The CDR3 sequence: CAARDSYQETQYF. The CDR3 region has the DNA TGTGCCGCCCGGGACAGCTACCAAGAGACCCAGTACTTC.

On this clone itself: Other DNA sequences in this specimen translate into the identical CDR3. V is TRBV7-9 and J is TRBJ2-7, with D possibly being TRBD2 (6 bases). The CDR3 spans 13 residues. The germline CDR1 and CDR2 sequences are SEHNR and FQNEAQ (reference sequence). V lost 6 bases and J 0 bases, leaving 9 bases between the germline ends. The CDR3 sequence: CASSSGSSYEQYF. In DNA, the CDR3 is TGTGCCAGCAGTTCCGGGAGCTCCTACGAGCAGTACTTC.

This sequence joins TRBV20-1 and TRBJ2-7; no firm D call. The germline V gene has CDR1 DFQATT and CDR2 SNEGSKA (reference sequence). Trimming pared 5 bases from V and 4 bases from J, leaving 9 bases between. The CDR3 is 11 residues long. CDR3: CSAAPGYEQYF. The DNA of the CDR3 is TGCAGTGCTGCCCCCGGGTACGAGCAGTACTTC.